This T cell receptor (beta chain) was documented in a study of T cell changes during pregnancy in multiple sclerosis. V trimming: 11 bases; J trimming: 4 bases; junction bases outside the gene matches: 9. The germline CDR1 and CDR2 sequences are LGHNT and FRNRAP. There are 13 residues in the CDR3. Data came from immunoSEQ multiplex PCR; TCRdb stores just in-frame clones and leaves some out. The sample contains about 73,000 clones, 90% of which appear only once. The source material was peripheral blood, sampled after pregnancy. The sequence came from a female donor in good health, enrolled as a control in a pregnancy study. V is TRBV12-5 and J is TRBJ1-2; 8 positions agree with TRBD1. This chain's CDR3 is CASATGVGYGYTF. The CDR3, as DNA: TGTGCTTCCGCGACAGGGGTTGGCTATGGCTACACCTTC. The entire variable domain, with the rest obtained from reference TRBV12-5 and TRBJ1-2, is as follows: DARVTQTPRHKVTEMGQEVTMRCQPILGHNTVFWYRQTMMQGLELLAYFRNRAPLDDSGMPKDRFSAEMPDATLATLKIQPSEPRDSAVYFCASATGVGYGYTFGSGTRLTVV.